This record covers a single TCR beta chain. What it recognizes is unknown. This CDR3 is built from 18 residues. Germline V gene data show CDR1 as LGHNA and CDR2 as YNFKEQ. The V gene lost 0 bases and the J gene lost 0 bases, with 16 bases spanning the gap. Use of 60 Vbeta and 13 Jbeta primers characterized the PCR. Here immunoSEQ multiplex PCR was the method, and the copy in TCRdb shows in-frame clones only, minus some. The data contain 200,000 or so clones, more than 75% of them seen just once; the ten biggest clones take up less than 0.3%. This entry is derived from a study of cytomegalovirus exposure and HLA in healthy donors. Study-wide results and caveats: TCR beta sequences numbering fewer than 20,000 were associated with HLA alleles at 0.05 false discovery rate in a later analysis.

Sequencing was done on a sample of PBMCs. V is TRBV4-2 and J is TRBJ2-3, with D uncertain. The clonotype was recovered from a girl in the first two years of life in good health and CMV-seronegative. For the CDR3, the DNA is TGTGCCAGCAGCCAAGATGAGGCCTCTTACTTTAGCACAGATACGCAGTATTTT. It is translated as CASSQDEASYFSTDTQYF.